Listed below are T cell receptor beta chains from one sample, sequenced in a study of shared clonotypes between healthy human individuals. Using immunoSEQ multiplex PCR, the repertoire was profiled, and TCRdb retains in-frame clones only, with some absent. The sample lists over a million clones; approximately 96% were seen once. Sequencing input: naive CD4+ T cells sorted from blood. These receptors were collected from a man aged 25 to 45 in good health. The CDR3 runs from the conserved cysteine through the conserved F or W. A D gene is named only where the DNA matches it firmly. Clone size, where shown, is once, few, many, or a class for clones that have expanded.

V gene	clone size	D gene	J gene	CDR3 protein	CDR3 DNA
TRBV5-1	.	.	TRBJ2-3	CASSGTSNTQYF	TGCGCCAGCAGCGGTACTAGCAATACGCAGTATTTT
TRBV7-3	few	.	TRBJ2-7	CASSSQTGSEQYF	TGTGCCAGCAGCTCTCAGACCGGATCCGAGCAGTACTTC
TRBV7-9	.	TRBD2	TRBJ2-1	CASSRTGLAGEQFF	TGTGCCAGCAGCCGGACGGGACTAGCAGGTGAGCAGTTCTTC
TRBV28	.	.	TRBJ1-5	CASREGVGDQPQHF	TGTGCCAGCAGAGAGGGGGTGGGGGATCAGCCCCAGCATTTT
TRBV9	.	TRBD1	TRBJ1-3	CASSPNRGPGNTIYF	TGTGCCAGCAGCCCAAACAGGGGGCCTGGAAACACCATATATTTT
TRBV5-1	.	TRBD1	TRBJ1-1	CASSFTGGITEAFF	TGCGCCAGCAGCTTTACAGGGGGTATCACTGAAGCTTTCTTT
TRBV6-6	.	TRBD2	TRBJ2-7	CASSRLAGTYEQYF	TGTGCCAGCAGCCGACTAGCGGGAACGTACGAGCAGTACTTC
TRBV6-1	.	.	TRBJ2-7	CASSAYYGGQTYEQYF	TGTGCCAGCAGTGCGTACTATGGCGGGCAGACCTACGAGCAGTACTTC
TRBV2	.	.	TRBJ1-5	CASSQTGFRPQHF	TGTGCCAGCAGTCAAACAGGGTTCAGGCCCCAGCATTTT
TRBV28	.	TRBD2	TRBJ2-1	CASSTRTSGTYNEQFF	TGTGCCAGCAGTACTCGGACTAGCGGGACCTACAATGAGCAGTTCTTC
TRBV5-1	.	.	TRBJ2-1	CASSLNQGFPNEQFF	TGCGCCAGCAGCTTGAATCAGGGATTTCCGAATGAGCAGTTCTTC
TRBV10-2	.	TRBD1	TRBJ2-7	CASSTGTEYYEQYF	TGCGCCAGCAGTACCGGGACAGAATACTACGAGCAGTACTTC
TRBV28	.	.	TRBJ2-1	CASTRPGPRINEQFF	TGTGCCAGCACCCGACCGGGTCCTCGGATCAATGAGCAGTTCTTC
TRBV18	.	.	TRBJ2-3	CASSQPAGDGTQYF	TGTGCCAGCTCACAACCCGCCGGGGACGGTACCCAGTATTTT
TRBV10-2	.	TRBD1	TRBJ1-5	CASADRINQPQHF	TGCGCCAGCGCGGACAGGATTAATCAGCCCCAGCATTTT
TRBV18	.	.	TRBJ1-1	CASSQAMNSEAFF	TGTGCCAGCTCACAAGCCATGAACAGTGAAGCTTTCTTT
TRBV28	.	.	TRBJ1-2	CASGRQWGYTF	TGTGCCAGCGGGAGACAGTGGGGCTACACCTTC
TRBV18	.	TRBD2	TRBJ2-5	CASSPLSGLAAKETQYF	TGTGCCAGCTCACCACTCTCGGGACTAGCGGCGAAAGAGACCCAGTACTTC
TRBV7-2	.	TRBD1	TRBJ2-7	CASSFTGGDYEQYF	TGTGCCAGCAGCTTTACAGGGGGCGACTACGAGCAGTACTTC
TRBV5-4	.	TRBD1	TRBJ2-7	CASSYRQGAGEQYF	TGTGCCAGCAGCTATCGACAGGGGGCAGGGGAGCAGTACTTC
TRBV4-1	.	TRBD2	TRBJ2-3	CASSPLHSGSTDTQYF	TGCGCCAGCAGCCCACTTCATAGCGGGAGTACAGATACGCAGTATTTT
TRBV6-1	.	.	TRBJ2-7	CASSEVSYEQYF	TGTGCCAGCAGTGAAGTCAGCTACGAGCAGTACTTC
TRBV19	.	TRBD2	TRBJ2-2	CASSPGLGNTGELFF	TGTGCCAGTAGTCCAGGACTAGGGAACACCGGGGAGCTGTTTTTT
TRBV2	.	.	TRBJ1-5	CASTETASNQPQHF	TGTGCCAGCACAGAGACAGCAAGCAATCAGCCCCAGCATTTT
TRBV4-1	once	.	TRBJ2-1	CASSQDQDYQFF	TGCGCCAGCAGCCAAGATCAGGACTATCAGTTCTTC
TRBV5-1	once	TRBD2	TRBJ2-3	CASSIWTSGRGDTQYF	TGCGCCAGCAGCATCTGGACTAGCGGGAGGGGAGATACGCAGTATTTT
TRBV10-3	.	TRBD2	TRBJ2-5	CAIGELAGGETQYF	TGTGCCATCGGAGAACTAGCGGGAGGAGAGACCCAGTACTTC
TRBV12-2	.	.	TRBJ1-5	CASRCRGPSNQPQHF	TGTGCAAGTCGCTGCCGGGGTCCGAGCAATCAGCCCCAGCATTTT
TRBV27	.	.	TRBJ2-1	CASSSGPINEQFF	TGTGCCAGCAGTTCCGGTCCCATCAATGAGCAGTTCTTC
TRBV5-1	.	TRBD2	TRBJ2-1	CASSLTSGSGEQFF	TGCGCCAGCAGCTTGACTAGCGGGAGTGGTGAGCAGTTCTTC
TRBV2	.	.	TRBJ2-7	CASSVRDDEQYF	TGTGCCAGCAGTGTAAGGGACGACGAGCAGTACTTC
TRBV6-1	.	.	TRBJ2-7	CASTVSYEQYF	TGTGCCAGTACAGTATCCTACGAGCAGTACTTC
TRBV10-3	.	.	TRBJ2-1	CAISSSDSSSYNEQFF	TGTGCCATCAGCTCTTCGGACTCGAGCTCCTACAATGAGCAGTTCTTC
TRBV5-1	.	TRBD2	TRBJ2-2	CASSLKLAGGPFANTGELFF	TGCGCCAGCAGCTTGAAACTAGCGGGAGGGCCATTCGCGAACACCGGGGAGCTGTTTTTT
TRBV18	.	TRBD1	TRBJ2-1	CASSPLTGGGYEQFF	TGTGCCAGCTCACCACTGACAGGGGGCGGCTATGAGCAGTTCTTC
TRBV10-2	.	TRBD2	TRBJ2-3	CASSPSGRTDTQYF	TGCGCCAGCAGCCCTAGCGGGAGAACAGATACGCAGTATTTT
TRBV2	.	TRBD1	TRBJ2-7	CASSPTRDRGYEQYF	TGTGCCAGCAGCCCGACGCGGGACAGGGGGTACGAGCAGTACTTC
TRBV14	.	.	TRBJ2-1	CASRLSGGSYNEQFF	TGTGCCAGCAGACTGAGCGGTGGCTCCTACAATGAGCAGTTCTTC
TRBV7-8	.	.	TRBJ1-1	CASSPSDTEAFF	TGTGCCAGCAGCCCTAGTGACACTGAAGCTTTCTTT
TRBV10-3	.	TRBD1	TRBJ1-5	CATARGTDNSNQPQHF	TGTGCCACTGCGCGGGGGACAGACAATAGCAATCAGCCCCAGCATTTT
TRBV27	.	TRBD2	TRBJ2-5	CASSPRTSGSGETQYF	TGTGCCAGCAGTCCAAGGACTAGCGGGAGCGGAGAGACCCAGTACTTC
TRBV5-3	.	TRBD2	TRBJ2-7	CARSLDLTSGRAYEQYF	TGTGCCAGAAGCTTGGATCTAACTAGCGGGAGGGCCTACGAGCAGTACTTC
TRBV10-3	.	TRBD2	TRBJ2-7	CAIRNFRAGGSSYEQYF	TGTGCCATCAGGAACTTCAGGGCGGGAGGGAGCTCCTACGAGCAGTACTTC
TRBV5-4	.	.	TRBJ2-1	CASSRRRRDGNSSYNEQFF	TGTGCCAGCAGCAGAAGGCGTCGGGACGGAAATAGCTCCTACAATGAGCAGTTCTTC
TRBV5-1	.	.	TRBJ2-7	CASSLDPGVDEQYF	TGCGCCAGCAGCTTGGATCCGGGCGTCGACGAGCAGTACTTC
TRBV28	.	.	TRBJ2-3	CASRDFGTQYF	TGTGCCAGCAGGGACTTTGGTACGCAGTATTTT
TRBV5-6	once	.	TRBJ1-5	CASSLARGNQPQHF	TGTGCCAGCAGCTTGGCCAGGGGAAATCAGCCCCAGCATTTT
TRBV9	.	.	TRBJ1-2	CASSVLQDHGYTF	TGTGCCAGCAGCGTTCTGCAAGACCATGGCTACACCTTC
TRBV5-1	.	.	TRBJ2-7	CASSFRASSGEQYF	TGCGCCAGCAGCTTCAGGGCGTCTTCGGGCGAGCAGTACTTC
TRBV7-2	once	TRBD2	TRBJ2-7	CASSLVGGSPSQKGSEQYF	TGTGCCAGCAGCTTAGTAGGCGGGAGCCCATCACAGAAGGGGAGCGAGCAGTACTTC
TRBV14	.	TRBD2	TRBJ2-3	CASSQAPSGRTDTQYF	TGTGCCAGCAGCCAGGCTCCTAGCGGGAGAACAGATACGCAGTATTTT